The clone carrying this T cell receptor beta chain was observed once. The data are from a study of blood T cell repertoires in COVID-19. Study as a whole: Nucleic acid was either cDNA or gDNA, and it came from T cells, B-cell-depleted T cells, or PBMCs.

In the original analysis: By means of reference gene primer amplification, nucleated cell counts were estimated. Data came from immunoSEQ multiplex PCR; TCRdb stores just in-frame clones and leaves some out. From that table come the V and J calls and clone size; the DNA was used to work out D and trimming. Here the sample spans roughly 68,000 clones, roughly 84% being singletons. Germline assignment: CDR1 SGDLS and CDR2 YYNGEE. The CDR3 runs to 15 residues. Germline trimming cut 0 bases from V and 7 bases from J; bases unmatched to any gene: 6. The sample was peripheral blood. V usage is TRBV9 and J usage is TRBJ1-4; 7 bases match TRBD1. This receptor was obtained from a man aged 50 to 59 with active COVID-19. The CDR3 DNA reads TGTGCCAGCAGCGTAGATGGGTCAGGGGGTGAAAAACTGTTTTTT. Amino acid sequence: CASSVDGSGGEKLFF. The full variable domain, with the rest looked up from reference TRBV9 and TRBJ1-4, is DSGVTQTPKHLITATGQRVTLRCSPRSGDLSVYWYQQSLDQGLQFLIQYYNGEERAKGNILERFSAQQFPDLHSELNLSSLELGDSALYFCASSVDGSGGEKLFFGSGTQLSVL.